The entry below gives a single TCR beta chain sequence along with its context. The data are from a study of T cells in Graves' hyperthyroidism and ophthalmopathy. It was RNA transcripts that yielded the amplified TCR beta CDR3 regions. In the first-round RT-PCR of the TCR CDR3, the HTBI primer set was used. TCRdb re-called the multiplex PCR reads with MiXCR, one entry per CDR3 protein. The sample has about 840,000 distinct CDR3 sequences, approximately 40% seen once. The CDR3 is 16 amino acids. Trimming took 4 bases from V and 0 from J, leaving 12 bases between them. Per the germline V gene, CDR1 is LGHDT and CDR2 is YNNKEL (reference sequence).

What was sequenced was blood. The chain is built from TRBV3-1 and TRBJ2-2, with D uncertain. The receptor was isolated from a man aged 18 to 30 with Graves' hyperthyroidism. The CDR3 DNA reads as TGTGCCAGCAGCCTAGGACGGGCCGCGAACACCGGGGAGCTGTTTTTT. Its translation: CASSLGRAANTGELFF. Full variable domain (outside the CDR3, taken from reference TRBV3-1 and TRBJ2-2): DTAVSQTPKYLVTQMGNDKSIKCEQNLGHDTMYWYKQDSKKFLKIMFSYNNKELIINETVPNRFSPKSPDKAHLNLHINSLELGDSAVYFCASSLGRAANTGELFFGEGSRLTVL.